These T cell receptor beta chains were read from a single sample in a study of neurological immune-mediated disorders. TCRdb used MiXCR to reprocess the 5' RACE reads, holding one entry per CDR3 protein. Of roughly 62,000 distinct CDR3 sequences listed, about 2.5% are singletons. Material for sequencing was PBMCs. These receptors were obtained from a man aged 45-60 years with multiple sclerosis. Both conserved end residues are part of each CDR3. The D gene is left open where the match is weak. The size of a clone is reported for some rows only, either as once, few or many, or as a class for expanded clones.

d_call,v_call,clone_size,j_call,cdr3_nt,cdr3_aa
.,TRBV7-2,many,TRBJ2-5,TGTGCCAGCAGCTTAGCCGCAGGGGCTGGGGAGACCCAGTACTTC,CASSLAAGAGETQYF
.,TRBV2,many,TRBJ2-7,TGTGCCAGCAGTCGGACGCACTACGAGCAGTACTTC,CASSRTHYEQYF
.,TRBV7-2,many,TRBJ2-1,TGTGCCAGCAGCTTAGGACGCGTCTATGAGCAGTTCTTC,CASSLGRVYEQFF
.,TRBV9,many,TRBJ1-5,TGTGCCAGCAGCGTAGCCCGGGGGGATAGCAATCAGCCCCAGCATTTT,CASSVARGDSNQPQHF
.,TRBV12-3/TRBV12-4,many,TRBJ2-7,TGTGCCAGCAGTTTGTGGAGACAGCCCTACGAGCAGTACTTC,CASSLWRQPYEQYF
TRBD1,TRBV10-3,many,TRBJ2-1,TGTGCCATCAGTTTGCCGGGACAGGGGGCTAATGAGCAGTTCTTC,CAISLPGQGANEQFF
TRBD1,TRBV19,.,TRBJ1-1,TGTGCCAGTAGCAACAGGGGGCTAGACACTGAAGCTTTCTTT,CASSNRGLDTEAFF
.,TRBV3-1,many,TRBJ1-2,TGTGCCAGCAGCCTAGGATTCTATGGCTACACCTTC,CASSLGFYGYTF
.,TRBV5-1,many,TRBJ2-3,TGCGCCAGTCAACCCCGGGGACACACAGATACGCAGTATTTT,CASQPRGHTDTQYF
TRBD1,TRBV20-1,many,TRBJ2-2,TGCAGTGCTAGGGGGCGAACAGGGGGCGGGAACACCGGGGAGCTGTTTTTT,CSARGRTGGGNTGELFF
.,TRBV20-1,many,TRBJ1-4,TGCAGTGCCACCCCGGGGACAATCGAAAAACTGTTTTTT,CSATPGTIEKLFF